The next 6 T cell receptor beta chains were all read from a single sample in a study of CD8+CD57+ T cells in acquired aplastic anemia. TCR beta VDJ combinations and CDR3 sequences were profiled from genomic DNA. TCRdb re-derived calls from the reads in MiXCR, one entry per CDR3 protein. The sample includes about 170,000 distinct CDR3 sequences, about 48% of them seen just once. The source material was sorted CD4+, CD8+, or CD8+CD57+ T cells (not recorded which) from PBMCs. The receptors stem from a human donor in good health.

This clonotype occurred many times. CDR3 sequence: CASSSDILSNQPQHF. For the CDR3, the DNA is TGTGCCAGCAGTTCTGACATACTTAGCAATCAGCCCCAGCATTTT. V and J are TRBV5-5 and TRBJ1-5; D is unresolved. The germline CDR1 and CDR2 sequences are SGHKS and YYEKEE (reference sequence). V lost 5 bases to trimming and J lost 0 bases, with 12 bases between them. This CDR3 region has 15 residues.

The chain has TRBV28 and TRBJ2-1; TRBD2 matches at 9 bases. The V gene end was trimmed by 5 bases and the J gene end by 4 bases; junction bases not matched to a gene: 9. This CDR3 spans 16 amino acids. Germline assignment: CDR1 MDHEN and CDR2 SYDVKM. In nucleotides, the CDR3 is TGTGCCAGCAGTCCGACTAGCGGAGGACGGTACAATGAGCAGTTCTTC. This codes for CASSPTSGGRYNEQFF.

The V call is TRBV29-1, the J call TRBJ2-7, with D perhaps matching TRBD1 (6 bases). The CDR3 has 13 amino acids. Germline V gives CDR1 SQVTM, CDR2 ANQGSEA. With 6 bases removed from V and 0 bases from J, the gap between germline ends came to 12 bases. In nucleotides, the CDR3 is TGCAGCGTACCCAGGGGAAGCTCCTACGAGCAGTACTTC. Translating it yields CSVPRGSSYEQYF.

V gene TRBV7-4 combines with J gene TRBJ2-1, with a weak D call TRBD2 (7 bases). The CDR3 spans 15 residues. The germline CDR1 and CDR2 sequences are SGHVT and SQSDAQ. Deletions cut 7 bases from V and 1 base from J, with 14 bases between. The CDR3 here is CASTSGTRSYNEQFF. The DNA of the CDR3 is TGTGCCAGCACCAGCGGGACACGGTCCTACAATGAGCAGTTCTTC.

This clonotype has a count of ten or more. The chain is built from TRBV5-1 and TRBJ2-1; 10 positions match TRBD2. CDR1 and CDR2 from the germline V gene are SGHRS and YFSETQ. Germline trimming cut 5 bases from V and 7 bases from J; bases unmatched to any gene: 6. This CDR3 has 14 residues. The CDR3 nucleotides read TGCGCCAGCAGGCCTACACTAGCGGGGAATGAGCAGTTCTTC. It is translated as CASRPTLAGNEQFF.

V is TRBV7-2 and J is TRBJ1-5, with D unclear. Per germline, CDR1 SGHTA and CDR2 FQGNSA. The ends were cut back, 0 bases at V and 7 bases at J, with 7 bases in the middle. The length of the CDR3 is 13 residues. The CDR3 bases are TGTGCCAGCAGCTTAGCTAGGGAGCAGCCCCAGCATTTT. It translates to CASSLAREQPQHF.